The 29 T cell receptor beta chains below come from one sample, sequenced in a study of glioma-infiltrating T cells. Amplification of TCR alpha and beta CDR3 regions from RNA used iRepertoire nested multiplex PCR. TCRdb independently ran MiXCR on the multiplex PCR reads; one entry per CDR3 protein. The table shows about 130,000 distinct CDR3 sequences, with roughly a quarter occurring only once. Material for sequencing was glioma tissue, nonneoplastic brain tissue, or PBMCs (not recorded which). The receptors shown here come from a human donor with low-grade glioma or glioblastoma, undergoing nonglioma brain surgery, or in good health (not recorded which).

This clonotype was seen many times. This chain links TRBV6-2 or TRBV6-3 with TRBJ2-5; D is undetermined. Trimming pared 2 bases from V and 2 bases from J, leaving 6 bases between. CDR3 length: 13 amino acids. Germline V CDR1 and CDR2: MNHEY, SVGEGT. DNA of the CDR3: TGTGCCAGCAGTTACGTCACGCAAGAGACCCAGTACTTC. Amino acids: CASSYVTQETQYF.

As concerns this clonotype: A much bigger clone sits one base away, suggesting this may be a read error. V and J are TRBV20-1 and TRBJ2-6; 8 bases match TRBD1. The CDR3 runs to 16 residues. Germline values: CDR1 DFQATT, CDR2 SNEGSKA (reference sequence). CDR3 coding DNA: TGCAGTGCAGCCGGACAGGGATACTCTGGGGCCAACGTCCCGACTTTC. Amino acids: CSAAGQGYSGANVPTF.

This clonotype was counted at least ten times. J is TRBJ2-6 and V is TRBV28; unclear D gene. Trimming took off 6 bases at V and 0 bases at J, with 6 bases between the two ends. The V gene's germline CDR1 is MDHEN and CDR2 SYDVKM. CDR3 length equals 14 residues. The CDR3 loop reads CASRTASGANVLTF. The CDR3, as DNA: TGTGCCAGCAGAACAGCCTCTGGGGCCAACGTCCTGACTTTC.

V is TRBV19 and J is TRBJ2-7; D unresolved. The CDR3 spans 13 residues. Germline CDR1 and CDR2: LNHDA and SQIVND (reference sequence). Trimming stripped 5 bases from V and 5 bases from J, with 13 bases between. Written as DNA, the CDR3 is TGTGCCAGTAGTCTAAAGAGGAGAGACGAGCAGTACGTC. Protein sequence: CASSLKRRDEQYV.

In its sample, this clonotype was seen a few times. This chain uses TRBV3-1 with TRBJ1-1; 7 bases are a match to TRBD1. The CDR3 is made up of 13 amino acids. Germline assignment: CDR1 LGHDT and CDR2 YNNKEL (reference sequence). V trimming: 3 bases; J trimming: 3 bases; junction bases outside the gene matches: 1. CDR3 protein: CASSHTGDTEAFF. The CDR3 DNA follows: TGTGCCAGCAGCCATACAGGGGACACTGAAGCTTTCTTT.

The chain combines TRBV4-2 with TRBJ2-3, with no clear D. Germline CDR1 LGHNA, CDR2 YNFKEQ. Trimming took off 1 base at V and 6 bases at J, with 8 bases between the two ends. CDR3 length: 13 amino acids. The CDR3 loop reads CASSQGRVDTQYF. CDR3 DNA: TGTGCCAGCAGCCAAGGGCGCGTGGATACGCAGTATTTT.

The CDR3 sequence: CASSMAVLNTEAFF. The DNA for the CDR3 is TGTGCCAGTAGTATGGCAGTCTTGAACACTGAAGCTTTCTTT. The chain couples TRBV19 to TRBJ1-1; D gene ambiguous. Germline CDR1 is LNHDA and CDR2 is SQIVND (reference sequence). V gave up 3 bases and J gave up 0 bases, with 8 bases separating them. CDR3 size: 14 residues.

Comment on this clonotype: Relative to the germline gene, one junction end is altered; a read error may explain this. For the CDR3, the DNA is TGTGCCAACAGCCAAGCCACTAAGACTAGCCCGGATAGCACAGATACGCAGTATTTT. Its protein product is CANSQATKTSPDSTDTQYF. This chain links TRBV4-2 with TRBJ2-3; TRBD2 matches 7 bases. Germline CDR1 and CDR2: LGHNA and YNFKEQ. There are 19 residues in the CDR3.

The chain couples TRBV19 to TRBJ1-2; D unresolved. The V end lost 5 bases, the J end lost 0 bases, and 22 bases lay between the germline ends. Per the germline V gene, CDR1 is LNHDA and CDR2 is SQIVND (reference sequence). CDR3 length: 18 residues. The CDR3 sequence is CASSSPHGAFLANYGYTF. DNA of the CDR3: TGTGCCAGTAGTTCCCCCCACGGCGCCTTCCTCGCTAACTATGGCTACACCTTC. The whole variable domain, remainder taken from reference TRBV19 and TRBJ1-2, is DGGITQSPKYLFRKEGQNVTLSCEQNLNHDAMYWYRQDPGQGLRLIYYSQIVNDFQKGDIAEGYSVSREKKESFPLTVTSAQKNPTAFYLCASSSPHGAFLANYGYTFGSGTRLTVV.

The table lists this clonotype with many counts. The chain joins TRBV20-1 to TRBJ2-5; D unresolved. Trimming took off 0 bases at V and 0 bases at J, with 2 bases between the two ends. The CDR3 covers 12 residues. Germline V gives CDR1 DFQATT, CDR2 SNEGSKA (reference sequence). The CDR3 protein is CSARDDQETQYF. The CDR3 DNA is TGCAGTGCTAGAGATGACCAAGAGACCCAGTACTTC.

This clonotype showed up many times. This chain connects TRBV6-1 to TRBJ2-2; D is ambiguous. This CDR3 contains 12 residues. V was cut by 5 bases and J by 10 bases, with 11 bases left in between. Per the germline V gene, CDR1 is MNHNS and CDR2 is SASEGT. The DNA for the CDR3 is TGTGCCAGCAGTCCCCGGGCCCTGGAGCTGTTTTTT. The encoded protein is CASSPRALELFF.

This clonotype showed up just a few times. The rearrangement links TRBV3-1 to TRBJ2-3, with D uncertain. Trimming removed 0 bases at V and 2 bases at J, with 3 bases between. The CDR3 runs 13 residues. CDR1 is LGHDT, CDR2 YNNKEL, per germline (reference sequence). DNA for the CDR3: TGTGCCAGCAGCCAAGATCACACAGATACGCAGTATTTT. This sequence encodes CASSQDHTDTQYF.

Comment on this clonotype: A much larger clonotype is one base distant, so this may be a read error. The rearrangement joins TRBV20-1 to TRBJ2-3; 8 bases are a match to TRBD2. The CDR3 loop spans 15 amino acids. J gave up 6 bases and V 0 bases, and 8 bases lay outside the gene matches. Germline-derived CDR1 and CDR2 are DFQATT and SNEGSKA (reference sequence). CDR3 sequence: CSARDHPGGSDTQYF. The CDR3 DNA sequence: TGCAGTGCTAGAGATCATCCGGGGGGGTCGGATACGCAGTATTTT.

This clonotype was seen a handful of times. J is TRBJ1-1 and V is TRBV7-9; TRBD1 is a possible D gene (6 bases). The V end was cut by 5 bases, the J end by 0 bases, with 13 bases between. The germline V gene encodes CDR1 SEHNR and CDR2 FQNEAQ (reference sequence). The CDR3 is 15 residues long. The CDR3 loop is CASSHTQGLNTEAFF. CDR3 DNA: TGTGCCAGCAGCCACACTCAGGGGCTGAACACTGAAGCTTTCTTT.

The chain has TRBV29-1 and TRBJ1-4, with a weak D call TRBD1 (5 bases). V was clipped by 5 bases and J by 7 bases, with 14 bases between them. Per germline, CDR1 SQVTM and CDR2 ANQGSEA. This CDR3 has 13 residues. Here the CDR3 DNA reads TGCAGCGTTCAAGGCAGTGGGACTGAAAAACTGTTTTTT. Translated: CSVQGSGTEKLFF.

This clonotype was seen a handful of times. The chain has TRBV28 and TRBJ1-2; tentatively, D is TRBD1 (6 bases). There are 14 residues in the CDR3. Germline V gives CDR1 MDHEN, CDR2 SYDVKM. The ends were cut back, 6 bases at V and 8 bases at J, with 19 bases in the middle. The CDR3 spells CASRTTGPRGGYTF. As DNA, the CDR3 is TGTGCCAGCAGGACTACAGGGCCCCGAGGGGGCTACACCTTC.

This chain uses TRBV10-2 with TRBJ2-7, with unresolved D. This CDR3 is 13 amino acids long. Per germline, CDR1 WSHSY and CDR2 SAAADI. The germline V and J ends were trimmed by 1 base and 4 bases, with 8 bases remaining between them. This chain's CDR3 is CASSEYGIYEQYV. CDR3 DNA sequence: TGCGCCAGCAGTGAGTACGGAATATACGAGCAGTACGTC.

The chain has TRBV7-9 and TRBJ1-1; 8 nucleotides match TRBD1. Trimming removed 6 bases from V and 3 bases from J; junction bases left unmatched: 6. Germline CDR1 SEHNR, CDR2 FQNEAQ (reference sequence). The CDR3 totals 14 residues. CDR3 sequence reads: CASRAQGGYTEAFF. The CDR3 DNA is TGTGCCAGCAGGGCACAGGGGGGGTACACTGAAGCTTTCTTT.

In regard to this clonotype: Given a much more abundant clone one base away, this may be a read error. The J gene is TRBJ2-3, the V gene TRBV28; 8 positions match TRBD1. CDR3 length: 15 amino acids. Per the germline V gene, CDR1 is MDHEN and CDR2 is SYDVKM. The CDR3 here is CASSSPGQGTDMQYF. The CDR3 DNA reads TGTGCCAGCAGTTCTCCCGGACAGGGCACTGATATGCAGTATTTT.

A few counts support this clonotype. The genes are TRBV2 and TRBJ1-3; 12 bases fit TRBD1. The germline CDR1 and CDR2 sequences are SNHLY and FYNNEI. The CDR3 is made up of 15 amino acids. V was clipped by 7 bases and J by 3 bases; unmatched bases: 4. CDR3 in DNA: TGTGCCAGCATGGGGACAGGGGGCGTTGGAAACACCATATATTTT. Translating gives CASMGTGGVGNTIYF.

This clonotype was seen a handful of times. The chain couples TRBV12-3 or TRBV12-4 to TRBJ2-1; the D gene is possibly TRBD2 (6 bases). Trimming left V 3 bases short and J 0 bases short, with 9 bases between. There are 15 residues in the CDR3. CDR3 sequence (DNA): TGTGCCAGCAGTTTGGGCGGGGCCTCCTACAATGAGCAGTTCTTC. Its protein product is CASSLGGASYNEQFF.

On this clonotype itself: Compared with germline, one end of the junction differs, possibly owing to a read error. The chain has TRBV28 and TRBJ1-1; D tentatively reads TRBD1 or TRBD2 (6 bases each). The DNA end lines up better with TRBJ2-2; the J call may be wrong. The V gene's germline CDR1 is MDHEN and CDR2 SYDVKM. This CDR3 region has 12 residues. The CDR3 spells CASRRGTGELFF. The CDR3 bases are TGTGCCAGCCGGAGGGGGACCGGTGAGCTGTTTTTT.

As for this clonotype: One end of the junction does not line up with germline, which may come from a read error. The CDR3 nucleotides read TGTGCCAGCAGACTCGCCAAGAGCTCCTACAATGAGAAGTTCTTC. Translated: CASRLAKSSYNEKFF. The chain joins TRBV12-3 or TRBV12-4 to TRBJ2-1, with D unclear. CDR3 size: 15 residues.

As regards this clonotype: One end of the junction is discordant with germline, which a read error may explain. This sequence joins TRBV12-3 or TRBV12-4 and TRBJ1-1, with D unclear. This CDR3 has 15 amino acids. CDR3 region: CASSAGRTMNTGAFF. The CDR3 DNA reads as TGTGCAAGCTCCGCCGGGCGAACGATGAACACTGGAGCTTTCTTT.

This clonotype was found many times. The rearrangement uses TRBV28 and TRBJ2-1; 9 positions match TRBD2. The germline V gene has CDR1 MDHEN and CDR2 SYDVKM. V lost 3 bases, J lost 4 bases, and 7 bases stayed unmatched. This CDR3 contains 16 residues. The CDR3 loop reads CASSLTRAGGYNEQFF. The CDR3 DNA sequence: TGTGCCAGCAGTTTGACACGGGCGGGGGGGTACAATGAGCAGTTCTTC.

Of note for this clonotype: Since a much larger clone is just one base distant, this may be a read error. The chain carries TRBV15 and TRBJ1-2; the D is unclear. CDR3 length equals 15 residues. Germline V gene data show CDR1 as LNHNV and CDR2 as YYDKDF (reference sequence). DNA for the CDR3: TGTGCCACCATCAGAGACCTTCCCGGGGATCATGGCTACACCTTC. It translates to CATIRDLPGDHGYTF.

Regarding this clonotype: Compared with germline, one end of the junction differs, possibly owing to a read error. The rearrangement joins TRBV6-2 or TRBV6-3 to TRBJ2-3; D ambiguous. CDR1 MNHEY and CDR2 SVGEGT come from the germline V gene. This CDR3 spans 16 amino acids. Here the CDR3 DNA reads TGTGCCAGCAGTTACGCACCGGCTGATGGCACAGATACGAAGTATTTT. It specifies CASSYAPADGTDTKYF.

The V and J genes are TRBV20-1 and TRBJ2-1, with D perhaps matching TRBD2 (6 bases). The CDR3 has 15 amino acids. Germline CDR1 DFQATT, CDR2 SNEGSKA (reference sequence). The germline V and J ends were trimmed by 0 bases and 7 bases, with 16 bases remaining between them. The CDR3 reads CSARDLRGVSNEQFF. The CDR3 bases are TGCAGTGCTAGAGATCTTCGCGGGGTTAGTAATGAGCAGTTCTTC.

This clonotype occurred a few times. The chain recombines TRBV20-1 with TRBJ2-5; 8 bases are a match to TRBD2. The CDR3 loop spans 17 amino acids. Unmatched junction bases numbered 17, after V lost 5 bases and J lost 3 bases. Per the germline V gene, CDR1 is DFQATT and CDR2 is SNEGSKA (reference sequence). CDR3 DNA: TGCAGTGCTTTCCCCGGAGGAAGCGGGGGCCTTGAAGAGACCCAGTACTTC. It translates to CSAFPGGSGGLEETQYF.